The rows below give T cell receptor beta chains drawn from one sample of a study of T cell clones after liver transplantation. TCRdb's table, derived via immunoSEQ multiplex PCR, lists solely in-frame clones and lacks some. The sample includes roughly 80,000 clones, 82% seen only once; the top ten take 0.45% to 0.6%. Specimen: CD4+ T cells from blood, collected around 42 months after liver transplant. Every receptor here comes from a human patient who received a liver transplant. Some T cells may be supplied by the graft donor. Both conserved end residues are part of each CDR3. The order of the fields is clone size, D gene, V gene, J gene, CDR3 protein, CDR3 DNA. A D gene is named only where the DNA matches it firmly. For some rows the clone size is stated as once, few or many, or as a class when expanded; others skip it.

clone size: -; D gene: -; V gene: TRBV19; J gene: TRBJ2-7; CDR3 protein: CATSDRSGYEQYF; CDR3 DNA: TGTGCCACAAGTGACAGGTCGGGCTACGAGCAGTACTTC
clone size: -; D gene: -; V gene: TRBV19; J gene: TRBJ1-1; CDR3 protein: CASSIRNTEAFF; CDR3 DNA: TGTGCCAGTAGTATCCGGAACACTGAAGCTTTCTTT
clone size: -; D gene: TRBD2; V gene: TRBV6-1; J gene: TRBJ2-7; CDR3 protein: CASGSGSHEQYF; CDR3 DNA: TGTGCCAGTGGTAGCGGGTCTCACGAGCAGTACTTC
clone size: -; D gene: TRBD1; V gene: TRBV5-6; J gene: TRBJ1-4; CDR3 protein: CASNFRGSTNEKLFF; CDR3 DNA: TGTGCCAGCAACTTCAGGGGGTCTACTAATGAAAAACTGTTTTTT
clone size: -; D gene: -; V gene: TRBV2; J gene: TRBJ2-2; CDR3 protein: CASIGQQYTGELFF; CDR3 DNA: TGTGCCAGCATCGGACAGCAATACACCGGGGAGCTGTTTTTT
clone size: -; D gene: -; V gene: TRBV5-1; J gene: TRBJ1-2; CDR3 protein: CASSLFSSLNPNGYTF; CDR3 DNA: TGCGCCAGCAGCTTGTTCTCGTCCTTAAACCCTAATGGCTACACCTTC
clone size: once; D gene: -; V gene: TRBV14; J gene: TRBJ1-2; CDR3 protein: CASRNGPTEVCGYTF; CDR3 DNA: TGTGCCAGCAGAAACGGGCCCACGGAGGTGTGCGGCTACACCTTC
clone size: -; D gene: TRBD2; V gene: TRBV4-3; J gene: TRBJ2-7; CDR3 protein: CASSQDLSGRVYEQYF; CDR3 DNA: TGCGCCAGCAGCCAAGATCTGAGCGGGAGGGTTTACGAGCAGTACTTC
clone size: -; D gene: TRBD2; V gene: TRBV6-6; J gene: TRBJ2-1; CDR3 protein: CASLGGSSYNEQFF; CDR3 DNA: TGTGCCAGCCTCGGCGGGAGCTCCTACAATGAGCAGTTCTTC
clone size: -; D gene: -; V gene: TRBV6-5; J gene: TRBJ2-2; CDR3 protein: CASSGRQNTGELFF; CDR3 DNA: TGTGCCAGTTCCGGACGGCAGAACACCGGGGAGCTGTTTTTT
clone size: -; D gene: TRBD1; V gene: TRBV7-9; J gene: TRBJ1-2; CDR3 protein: CASSARDRANYGYTF; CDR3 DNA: TGTGCCAGCAGCGCCCGGGACAGGGCTAACTATGGCTACACCTTC
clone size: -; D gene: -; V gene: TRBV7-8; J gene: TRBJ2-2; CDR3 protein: CASSLADLANTGELFF; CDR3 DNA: TGTGCCAGCAGCTTAGCGGACCTCGCGAACACCGGGGAGCTGTTTTTT